The 17 T cell receptor beta chains presented below share a single source sample, sequenced in a study of spatial heterogeneity in lung cancer. TCRdb processed the 5' RACE reads anew with MiXCR; each CDR3 protein has one entry. Altogether about 6,000 distinct CDR3 sequences are present, around 19% being singletons, with the ten largest covering about a sixth. The time point denotes: sample taken at primary tumor resection. The sample consisted of normal lung tissue next to the tumor, taken at surgery. These receptor sequences come from a male donor with early-stage non-small cell lung cancer.

This clonotype was observed once. V is TRBV24-1 and J is TRBJ2-2; D is uncertain. This CDR3 comprises 12 residues. The V gene's germline CDR1 is KGHDR and CDR2 SFDVKD. V lost 5 bases to trimming and J lost 9 bases, with 9 bases between them. This CDR3 reads CATSGPGRELFF. The CDR3, as DNA: TGTGCCACCAGTGGGCCCGGACGGGAGCTGTTTTTT.

This chain uses TRBV10-3 with TRBJ2-3; D may be TRBD1 (5 bases). Germline values: CDR1 ENHRY, CDR2 SYGVKD. This CDR3 has 12 residues. The germline V and J ends were trimmed by 10 bases and 4 bases, with 12 bases remaining between them. The CDR3 DNA reads as TGTGCCACCCGCAGGGATGCAGATACGCAGTATTTT. The encoded protein is CATRRDADTQYF.

In its sample, this clonotype is large (0.1 to 1%). The V gene is TRBV18, the J gene TRBJ1-5, with D possibly matching TRBD1 (6 bases). Deletions cut 5 bases from V and 5 bases from J, with 16 bases between. The CDR3 runs 15 residues. CDR1 KGHSH and CDR2 LQKENI come from the germline V gene. CDR3 nucleotides: TGTGCCAGCTCAGGAGGGGGAGGCGGGGATCAGCCCCAGCATTTT. It encodes CASSGGGGGDQPQHF. Drawing the rest from reference TRBV18 and TRBJ1-5, the complete variable domain is NAGVMQNPRHLVRRRGQEARLRCSPMKGHSHVYWYRQLPEEGLKFMVYLQKENIIDESGMPKERFSAEFPKEGPSILRIQQVVRGDSAAYFCASSGGGGGDQPQHFGDGTRLSIL.

This clonotype is categorized as medium-sized (0.01 to 0.1%). DNA of the CDR3: TGTGCCAGCTCACCACCGGGACTCAATCAGCCCCAGCATTTT. Its protein product is CASSPPGLNQPQHF. The chain carries TRBV18 and TRBJ1-5, with a weak D call TRBD1 (5 bases). V gave up 0 bases and J gave up 3 bases, with 6 bases separating them. Germline CDR1 and CDR2: KGHSH and LQKENI. This CDR3 has 14 residues.

This clonotype was found a few times. The chain combines TRBV6-2 or TRBV6-3 with TRBJ2-1; 13 nucleotides agree with TRBD2. CDR1 MNHEY and CDR2 SVGEGT come from the germline V gene. CDR3 size: 16 residues. V lost 2 bases, J lost 7 bases, and 5 bases stayed unmatched. The CDR3, as DNA: TGTGCCAGCAGTTACACTGGGACTAGCGGGATTAATGAGCAGTTCTTC. This gives the protein CASSYTGTSGINEQFF.

This clonotype is judged medium-sized. This sequence joins TRBV28 and TRBJ2-7; TRBD1 or TRBD2 may be the D gene (5 bases each). Trimming took 4 bases from V and 7 from J, leaving 11 bases between them. This CDR3 has 12 amino acids. From germline, CDR1 is MDHEN and CDR2 SYDVKM. CDR3 region: CASSSGTSEQYF. The DNA for the CDR3 is TGTGCCAGCAGTTCCGGGACCTCTGAGCAGTACTTC.

The chain carries TRBV2 and TRBJ2-2, with D uncertain. Germline lookup yields CDR1 SNHLY and CDR2 FYNNEI. The germline V and J ends were trimmed by 8 bases and 6 bases, with 19 bases remaining between them. This CDR3 has 15 residues. In DNA, the CDR3 is TGTGCCAGCCGTTTGACTCCTACGTTGGCCGGGGAGCTGTTTTTT. Amino acid sequence: CASRLTPTLAGELFF.

This clonotype is judged medium-sized. The V and J genes are TRBV11-3 and TRBJ2-2; D perhaps matches TRBD1 (6 bases). Germline V gives CDR1 SGHNT, CDR2 YENEEA. There are 18 residues in the CDR3. Trimming cost V 1 base and J 6 bases, with 21 bases left between them. DNA for the CDR3: TGTGCCAGCAGCTTAGTTACGCCGGGACATGGGGTTTCCGGGGAGCTGTTTTTT. Protein: CASSLVTPGHGVSGELFF.

The chain has TRBV9 and TRBJ2-1, with TRBD2 identical over 9 bases. The CDR3 extends over 19 amino acids. Germline trimming cut 5 bases from V and 10 bases from J; bases unmatched to any gene: 25. Germline lookup yields CDR1 SGDLS and CDR2 YYNGEE. The CDR3 nucleotides are TGTGCCAGCAGTGTGGGGCTAGCGGGAAAAGGGAGCTACAATGAAGAGCAGTTCTTC. This gives the protein CASSVGLAGKGSYNEEQFF.

This clonotype was counted only a few times. The chain employs TRBV6-5 and TRBJ1-1, with D maybe TRBD1 (5 bases). CDR1 and CDR2 from the germline V gene are MNHEY and SVGAGI. Trimming took off 5 bases at V and 9 bases at J, with 19 bases between the two ends. The CDR3 runs 14 residues. The DNA for the CDR3 is TGTGCCAGCAGTAAATCTCCGGGAAGGGGAAAAGCTTTCTTT. Translating gives CASSKSPGRGKAFF.

The rearrangement joins TRBV7-8 to TRBJ2-2, with D perhaps being TRBD1 or TRBD2 (5 bases each). Deletions cut 2 bases from V and 0 bases from J, with 13 bases between. From germline, CDR1 is SGHVS and CDR2 FQNEAQ. CDR3 size: 17 residues. CDR3 sequence (DNA): TGTGCCAGCAGCTTAAGGGCAGGGACGACGAACACCGGGGAGCTGTTTTTT. This encodes CASSLRAGTTNTGELFF.

In its sample, this clonotype is medium-sized (0.01 to 0.1%). This chain joins TRBV28 and TRBJ2-7, with D possibly being TRBD2 (7 bases). V shed 3 bases and J shed 3 bases, with 15 bases lying between them. Germline V CDR1 and CDR2: MDHEN, SYDVKM. The CDR3 spans 15 residues. CDR3 protein: CASSFGGAGNYEQYF. The CDR3, as DNA: TGTGCCAGCAGTTTTGGGGGGGCTGGGAACTACGAGCAGTACTTC.

J is TRBJ1-4 and V is TRBV2; 12 bases line up with TRBD1. This CDR3 contains 15 residues. Trimming took 3 bases from V and 6 from J; bases not matched to a gene: 2. CDR1 and CDR2 (germline): SNHLY, FYNNEI. The CDR3: CASSEGTGGYEKLFF. CDR3 DNA sequence: TGTGCCAGCAGTGAGGGGACAGGGGGCTATGAAAAACTGTTTTTT.

This clonotype is classed as medium-sized. The chain uses TRBV6-2 or TRBV6-3 and TRBJ2-7; D gene unclear. Germline-derived CDR1 and CDR2 are MNHEY and SVGEGT. The CDR3 is made up of 15 amino acids. V lost 4 bases to trimming and J lost 0 bases, with 13 bases between them. Here the CDR3 reads CASSSPSRTSYEQYF. The CDR3 coding sequence is TGTGCCAGCAGTTCCCCAAGTAGGACCTCCTACGAGCAGTACTTC.

Judged by abundance, this clonotype is medium-sized (0.01 to 0.1%). The rearrangement uses TRBV18 and TRBJ2-3; D call uncertain. The ends were cut back, 5 bases at V and 2 bases at J, with 2 bases in the middle. The CDR3 is 11 residues long. Germline CDR1 KGHSH, CDR2 LQKENI. The CDR3 sequence is CASSDTDTQYF. CDR3 DNA sequence: TGTGCCAGCTCAGACACAGATACGCAGTATTTT.

In its sample, this clonotype is medium-sized. A much larger clone lies one base from this, so it may be a read error. This CDR3 is missing its conserved last phenylalanine or tryptophan, likely due to a read error. This chain joins TRBV11-2 and TRBJ1-1, with D uncertain. Looked up from germline, CDR1 is SGHAT and CDR2 is FQNNGV. The CDR3 has 14 residues. Trimming took off 0 bases at V and 1 base at J, with 6 bases between the two ends. The CDR3 is CASSLERQNTEAFL. Written as DNA, the CDR3 is TGTGCCAGCAGCTTAGAGAGACAGAACACTGAAGCTTTCCTT.

This clonotype is labeled as medium-sized. The chain is built from TRBV5-1 and TRBJ2-1, with D possibly being TRBD1 (6 bases). Looked up from germline, CDR1 is SGHRS and CDR2 is YFSETQ. Trimming took off 2 bases at V and 5 bases at J, with 11 bases between the two ends. CDR3 length: 14 amino acids. CDR3 DNA: TGCGCCAGCAGCTTCAGAGCAGGGGACAATGAGCAGTTCTTC. It translates to CASSFRAGDNEQFF. Full variable domain (missing parts from reference TRBV5-1 and TRBJ2-1): KAGVTQTPRYLIKTRGQQVTLSCSPISGHRSVSWYQQTPGQGLQFLFEYFSETQRNKGNFPGRFSGRQFSNSRSEMNVSTLELGDSALYLCASSFRAGDNEQFFGPGTRLTVL.